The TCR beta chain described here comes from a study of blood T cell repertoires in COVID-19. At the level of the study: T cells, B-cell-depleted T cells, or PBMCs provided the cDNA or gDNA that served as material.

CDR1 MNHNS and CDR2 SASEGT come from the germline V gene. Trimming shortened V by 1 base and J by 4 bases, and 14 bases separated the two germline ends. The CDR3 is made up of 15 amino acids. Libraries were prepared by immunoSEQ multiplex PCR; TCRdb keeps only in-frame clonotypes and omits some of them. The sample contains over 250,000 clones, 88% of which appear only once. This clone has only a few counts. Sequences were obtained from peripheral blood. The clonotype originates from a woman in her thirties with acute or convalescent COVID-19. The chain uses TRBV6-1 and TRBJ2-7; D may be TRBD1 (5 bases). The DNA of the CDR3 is TGTGCCAGCAGTGAAGAGATAGGGGTGATGTACGAGCAGTACTTC. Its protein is CASSEEIGVMYEQYF.